A single T cell receptor beta chain is shown here with its context. This clone showed up just once. Its antigen remains undetermined. Base qualities are not recorded, but no much larger clone differs from it by a single base. Whole blood was collected in K2EDTA tubes by collaborating institutions according to the institutions' own protocols. For TCRbeta analysis, collaborators shipped samples in one of three forms: frozen whole blood, isolated PBMCs, or DNA extracted from either of those sample types. This record belongs to a study of blood T cell repertoires in COVID-19 (dated by TCRdb to about 2020). At the level of the whole study: Collaborator samples came from the United States, Italy and Spain and covered acute and convalescent phases of COVID-19. The prospective study material was composed of cDNA or gDNA derived from T cells, B-cell-depleted T cells, or PBMCs. Subjects who had been exposed to COVID-19, were actively infected with it, or had recovered from it provided the deeply sampled blood TCRbeta repertoires that made up the dataset. The samples were drawn from two sources: the first 160 participants of the ongoing ImmuneRACE study, and 950 to 1,500 subjects contributed by 6 global collaborators. The repertoires were made available in a free public database intended to serve as a resource for research on the immune response to SARS-CoV-2. Where available, HLA class I and class II types were taken from metadata supplied by the sample provider and were not determined by assay-based typing. Sample metadata almost always included a de-identified subject ID, COVID-19 status, age in years and sex. Summary of the overall study and its limitations: The amount of clinical and demographic metadata varied by source and participant and was provided uncurated.

TCRbeta CDR3 regions were amplified from genomic DNA using the immunoSEQ Assay, a bias-controlled multiplex PCR. The original pipeline was this. Within the assay, amplification of reference gene primers was used to estimate how many nucleated cells each sample contained. Sequence reads were collapsed and filtered to measure the absolute abundance of every unique TCRbeta CDR3 rearrangement. For each sample, productive Simpson clonality was calculated as the square root of Simpson's diversity index over productive rearrangements. TCRdb mirrors the immuneACCESS table, restricted to in-frame sequences. Some clones are absent from its copies; in checked studies, under half trace to an unresolved V gene, and the reason for the others is unknown. That table furnishes V, J and clone size, whereas the DNA furnished D and trimming. The sample table holds about 75,000 clones, of which approximately 87% were seen once. The top ten hold just over 2.5% of the sample.

Reading the germline V gene gives CDR1 SGHDT and CDR2 YYEEEE. V lost 3 bases and J lost 5 bases; the stretch between them is 6 bases long. The CDR3 sequence holds 12 residues, the cysteine and phenylalanine included. This entry keeps only the CDR3 DNA: 36 bases, framed from base 1. Here the chain combines TRBV5-6 and TRBJ2-1; confidence is insufficient to name the D gene. This TCR was sampled from a human donor in a cohort sampled during active COVID-19. Sequenced material: peripheral blood. The sequenced DNA: TGTGCCAGCAGCTCTACAGACAATGAGCAGTTCTTC. The encoded protein is CASSSTDNEQFF.